The rows below give T cell receptor beta chains drawn from one sample of a study of T-cell reconstitution after alpha-beta-depleted transplantation in children. Using its own MiXCR run on the PCR reads, TCRdb lists one record per CDR3 protein. The profile shows hundreds of thousands of distinct CDR3 sequences, 9.9% of them singletons. Material: PBMCs from the stem cell graft donor, obtained from the stem cell graft. These receptors all come from a human donor who donated a stem cell graft to a child with SCID. Each CDR3 is given with its conserved first and last residue. Each record gives: J gene, clone size, D gene, V gene, CDR3 DNA, CDR3 protein. A D gene is named only where the DNA matches it firmly. Size values are once, few and many counts, or a class for expanded clones, and some rows have none.

TRBJ2-7,few,.,TRBV29-1,TGCAGCGTTCAGAGTTGGGGGACCTCCTACGAGCAGTACTTC,CSVQSWGTSYEQYF
TRBJ2-7,few,TRBD1,TRBV10-3,TGTGCCATCAGTGAGTTGGTAACAGGGGGAGCCTACGAGCAGTACTTC,CAISELVTGGAYEQYF
TRBJ2-1,few,TRBD2,TRBV12-3/TRBV12-4,TGTGCCAGCAGTCGTTCTAGCGGGGGGATCTCCTACAATGAGCAGTTCTTC,CASSRSSGGISYNEQFF
TRBJ2-7,.,.,TRBV9,TGTGCCAGCAGCGGGCGGGACTTCCCCTACGAGCAGTACTTC,CASSGRDFPYEQYF
TRBJ2-1,many,.,TRBV12-3/TRBV12-4,TGTGCCAGCAGTTTCGGGGTTAATGAGCAGTTCTTC,CASSFGVNEQFF
TRBJ2-3,few,TRBD2,TRBV2,TGTGCCAGCAGCGCCGGACTAGCGGGGACATCAGATACGCAGTATTTT,CASSAGLAGTSDTQYF
TRBJ2-2,.,TRBD2,TRBV19,TGTGCCAGTAGTATGTCACTAGCGGGGGTGCCGAACACCGGGGAGCTGTTTTTT,CASSMSLAGVPNTGELFF
TRBJ2-1,few,.,TRBV10-3,TGTGCCATCAGTGACCCGGACACATACAATGAGCAGTTCTTC,CAISDPDTYNEQFF
TRBJ1-2,many,TRBD1,TRBV18,TGTGCCAGCTCGCCTGGGACAGGGGTTGGCTACACCTTC,CASSPGTGVGYTF
TRBJ2-1,.,TRBD2,TRBV5-1,TGCGCCAGCGGACTAGCGGGGGGGCTCCACAATGAGCAGTTCTTC,CASGLAGGLHNEQFF
TRBJ2-5,few,.,TRBV5-1,TGCGCCAGCAGCCCGCTCGGAGATCAAGAGACCCAGTACTTC,CASSPLGDQETQYF
TRBJ1-5,many,.,TRBV12-3/TRBV12-4,TGTGCCAGCAGTTTAGGGGTAAATCAGCCCCAGCATTTT,CASSLGVNQPQHF
TRBJ2-3,few,TRBD2,TRBV11-1,TGTGCCAGCAGCTCAACCAGCGGGGGCCGAGCTAGCACAGATACGCAGTATTTT,CASSSTSGGRASTDTQYF
TRBJ2-2,few,.,TRBV12-3/TRBV12-4,TGTGCCAGCAGTTTGGTGATCGGGCCTGGGGGGGAGCTGTTTTTT,CASSLVIGPGGELFF
TRBJ2-1,many,TRBD1,TRBV12-5,TGTGCTAGTGGAGGACAGGACCTTTACAATGAGCAGTTCTTC,CASGGQDLYNEQFF
TRBJ2-7,few,.,TRBV10-3,TGTGCCATCAGGAGGGAGGGGGTCGCCTACGAGCAGTACTTC,CAIRREGVAYEQYF
TRBJ1-5,many,.,TRBV6-1,TGTGCCAGCAGTGAATATGTTGGTCTTAGCAATCAGCCCCAGCATTTT,CASSEYVGLSNQPQHF
TRBJ2-2,.,.,TRBV7-8,TGTGCCAGCCATGGAATATCAAGGGCAACCGGGGAGCTGTTTTTT,CASHGISRATGELFF
TRBJ2-7,few,.,TRBV20-1,TGCAGTGCTAGTAGCGTCGAGCAGTACTTC,CSASSVEQYF
TRBJ2-5,.,.,TRBV6-1,TGTGCCAGCAGCCTATACGGGTTAGGACGGATCATCCAAGAGACCCAGTACTTC,CASSLYGLGRIIQETQYF
TRBJ2-1,many,.,TRBV4-1,TGCGCCAGCAGCCAAGATTTCGATGAGCAGTTCTTC,CASSQDFDEQFF